This TCR beta chain was documented in a study of T-cell reconstitution after alpha-beta-depleted transplantation in children. Findings and limits, study-wide: Where alpha-beta T cells came from about two months after transplant was reportedly several hundred expanded graft clones. Surviving recipient T cells and thymic progenitors produced the high day-60 TCRbeta diversity seen in some patients. Once a year had passed after transplant, T-cell counts and diversity came mostly from newly produced T cells.

Preparing the TCRbeta library involved the use of unique molecular identifiers. TCRdb re-called the PCR reads with MiXCR, one entry per CDR3 protein. The table records around 490,000 distinct CDR3 sequences, over 9.5% of them present only once. Details on this clonotype: The target antigen is unknown. A much larger clone lies one base from this, so it may be a read error.

The origin of this receptor is a female patient aged 2-15 years who had a stem cell transplant for aplastic anemia, so the T cells may come from the graft donor. This material consisted of PBMCs, mostly from graft donor cells, taken 180 days after TCRalphabeta/CD19-depleted stem cell transplant.

The CDR3 here is CTSSQSGRSYNEQFF. As DNA, the CDR3 is TGTACCAGCAGCCAGAGCGGGAGGTCCTACAATGAGCAGTTCTTC. The chain employs TRBV2 and TRBJ2-1; 9 bases map to TRBD2. The CDR3 consists of 15 residues. Germline loops: CDR1 SNHLY, CDR2 FYNNEI.